A single sample is the source of the 24 T cell receptor beta chains below, sequenced in a study of radiation and T cells in renal cell carcinoma. Generated by immunoSEQ multiplex PCR, the TCRdb table keeps only in-frame clones and is missing some. The sample contains roughly 92,000 clones, approximately 80% of which appear only once. Time point noted: blood 4 weeks post-SBRT, at nephrectomy. Noted treatment: 15 Gy SBRT to primary tumor, nephrectomy 4 weeks later. Sequencing was performed on blood, taken from a patient whose treatment included radiotherapy and nephrectomy. These receptor sequences come from a man in his fifties or sixties with renal cell carcinoma.

CDR3 residues: CASSLTGGGTTSGNTIYF. In DNA, the CDR3 is TGCGCCAGCAGCTTGACTGGTGGGGGCACGACCTCTGGAAACACCATATATTTT. The chain couples TRBV5-1 to TRBJ1-3, with a possible D match to TRBD1 (6 bases). The germline V gene has CDR1 SGHRS and CDR2 YFSETQ. Trimming took off 1 base at V and 0 bases at J, with 17 bases between the two ends. The CDR3 is 18 residues long.

The V and J genes are TRBV5-5 and TRBJ1-4; unclear D gene. The V end was cut by 2 bases, the J end by 0 bases, with 11 bases between. The CDR3 is 16 amino acids. Germline-derived CDR1 and CDR2 are SGHKS and YYEKEE (reference sequence). The CDR3, as DNA: TGTGCCAGCAGCTTCGACTGGGGAGCAACTAATGAAAAACTGTTTTTT. Translated: CASSFDWGATNEKLFF.

This clone showed up just once. The genes are TRBV7-8 and TRBJ1-1, with D tentatively TRBD1 (5 bases). Trimming pared 5 bases from V and 1 base from J, leaving 14 bases between. CDR3 length: 15 amino acids. CDR1 SGHVS and CDR2 FQNEAQ come from the germline V gene. CDR3 sequence: CASSLRLGTNTEAFF. The CDR3 DNA reads TGTGCCAGCAGCCTAAGGTTAGGGACGAACACTGAAGCTTTCTTT.

The rearrangement uses TRBV18 and TRBJ1-2; 7 bases are a match to TRBD1. Per germline, CDR1 KGHSH and CDR2 LQKENI. J gave up 12 bases and V 2 bases, and 3 bases lay outside the gene matches. CDR3 length: 11 amino acids. The CDR3 here is CASSPKDRHTF. CDR3 DNA sequence: TGTGCCAGCTCACCAAAGGACAGGCACACCTTC. The full variable domain, completed using reference TRBV18 and TRBJ1-2, is NAGVMQNPRHLVRRRGQEARLRCSPMKGHSHVYWYRQLPEEGLKFMVYLQKENIIDESGMPKERFSAEFPKEGPSILRIQQVVRGDSAAYFCASSPKDRHTFGSGTRLTVV.

This clone showed up just a few times. The chain recombines TRBV27 with TRBJ1-1; a weak D match, TRBD1 (6 bases). The CDR3 sequence is 15 residues long. V lost 5 bases to trimming and J lost 0 bases, with 13 bases between them. Germline V lookup: CDR1 MNHEY, CDR2 SMNVEV (reference sequence). The CDR3 spells CASSLDSPLNTEAFF. Here the CDR3 DNA reads TGTGCCAGCAGTCTGGACAGCCCCTTGAACACTGAAGCTTTCTTT.

The rearrangement joins TRBV2 to TRBJ1-2; tentatively, D is TRBD1 (5 bases). Trimming pared 3 bases from V and 2 bases from J, leaving 10 bases between. The CDR3 has 14 residues. Germline V gene data show CDR1 as SNHLY and CDR2 as FYNNEI. For the CDR3, the DNA is TGTGCCAGCAGTGAGGGGCGCAGGAACTATGGCTACACCTTC. This translates into CASSEGRRNYGYTF.

The genes are TRBV28 and TRBJ1-4; 7 positions match TRBD1. V lost 6 bases, J lost 5 bases, and 6 bases stayed unmatched. Germline loops: CDR1 MDHEN, CDR2 SYDVKM. This CDR3 is built from 14 residues. The CDR3 is CASSLQGNNEKLFF. CDR3 bases: TGTGCCAGCAGCCTACAGGGGAACAATGAAAAACTGTTTTTT.

The chain couples TRBV28 to TRBJ1-1, with D tentatively TRBD1 (6 bases). The CDR3 is made up of 15 amino acids. The V and J ends lost 5 bases and 5 bases respectively, with 18 bases between them. CDR1 MDHEN and CDR2 SYDVKM come from the germline V gene. The CDR3 DNA sequence: TGTGCCAGCAGTCCCCCAGGGGTGGGGGTAACTGAAGCTTTCTTT. Translated, it gives CASSPPGVGVTEAFF.

This chain connects TRBV5-6 to TRBJ2-7; perhaps TRBD1 as D (6 bases). CDR3 length: 14 residues. Germline-derived CDR1 and CDR2 are SGHDT and YYEEEE. Trimming pared 4 bases from V and 7 bases from J, leaving 18 bases between. CDR3: CASSKGGYQGEQYF. In nucleotides, the CDR3 is TGTGCCAGCAGCAAGGGTGGCTATCAGGGGGAGCAGTACTTC. Based on the CDR3 plus reference TRBV5-6 and TRBJ2-7, the full variable domain is DAGVTQSPTHLIKTRGQQVTLRCSPKSGHDTVSWYQQALGQGPQFIFQYYEEEERQRGNFPDRFSGHQFPNYSSELNVNALLLGDSALYLCASSKGGYQGEQYFGPGTRLTVT.

The V gene is TRBV10-1, the J gene TRBJ2-3; 11 nucleotides agree with TRBD2. Unmatched junction bases numbered 9, after V lost 3 bases and J lost 4 bases. This CDR3 region has 17 residues. CDR1 is WNHNN and CDR2 is SYGVQD in the germline V gene (reference sequence). The CDR3: CASSDFRLAGSADTQYF. The CDR3 DNA follows: TGCGCCAGCAGTGACTTCAGACTAGCGGGATCGGCAGATACGCAGTATTTT.

This chain links TRBV6-5 with TRBJ2-3; 12 bases align to TRBD2. The CDR3 totals 15 residues. Per germline, CDR1 MNHEY and CDR2 SVGAGI. The V and J ends lost 4 bases and 2 bases, in that order; junction bases with no gene match: 1. The CDR3 sequence: CASSSSGRDTDTQYF. The CDR3 bases are TGTGCCAGCAGTTCTAGCGGGAGGGACACAGATACGCAGTATTTT.

The chain uses TRBV11-2 and TRBJ2-5; D uncertain. V was cut by 0 bases and J by 5 bases, with 10 bases left in between. In germline, CDR1 is SGHAT, CDR2 FQNNGV. The CDR3 has 14 amino acids. CDR3 in amino acids: CASSLDRWVETQYF. The CDR3 DNA sequence: TGTGCCAGCAGCTTAGATCGCTGGGTTGAGACCCAGTACTTC.

V usage is TRBV2 and J usage is TRBJ2-5, with 7 bases that match TRBD1. Germline assignment: CDR1 SNHLY and CDR2 FYNNEI. The J segment lost 5 bases and the V segment lost 8 bases, leaving 2 bases of the junction unmatched. The CDR3 totals 11 residues. The CDR3 DNA follows: TGTGCCAGCGACAGGGCGGAGACCCAGTACTTC. Translating gives CASDRAETQYF. The full variable domain, rest sourced from reference TRBV2 and TRBJ2-5, is EPEVTQTPSHQVTQMGQEVILRCVPISNHLYFYWYRQILGQKVEFLVSFYNNEISEKSEIFDDQFSVERPDGSNFTLKIRSTKLEDSAMYFCASDRAETQYFGPGTRLLVL.

The chain is built from TRBV2 and TRBJ1-5; 9 bases map to TRBD1. The CDR3 consists of 16 residues. Germline CDR1 SNHLY, CDR2 FYNNEI. Trimming removed 5 bases from V and 3 bases from J; junction bases left unmatched: 8. The CDR3 sequence: CASSSGQGSSNQPQHF. The CDR3 coding sequence is TGTGCCAGCAGTTCGGGACAGGGAAGTTCCAATCAGCCCCAGCATTTT.

The table lists this clone with a count of one. The rearrangement joins TRBV10-3 to TRBJ2-1; D is unclear. CDR1 ENHRY and CDR2 SYGVKD come from the germline V gene. The CDR3 is made up of 14 amino acids. The germline V and J ends were trimmed by 3 bases and 8 bases, with 14 bases remaining between them. The CDR3 DNA reads TGTGCCATCAGTGAATTGGACCGCTTTGATGAGCAGTTCTTC. Translation gives CAISELDRFDEQFF.

The V and J genes are TRBV28 and TRBJ2-7, with TRBD1 as a possible D gene (6 bases). This CDR3 contains 15 residues. The germline V and J ends were trimmed by 6 bases and 1 base, with 16 bases remaining between them. Germline V gives CDR1 MDHEN, CDR2 SYDVKM. The CDR3 sequence: CASSLTGFPSYEQYF. The CDR3 region has the DNA TGTGCCAGCAGCCTCACAGGGTTCCCATCCTACGAGCAGTACTTC.

The V and J genes are TRBV7-9 and TRBJ2-2; TRBD1 agrees at 9 bases. CDR1 SEHNR and CDR2 FQNEAQ come from the germline V gene (reference sequence). V gave up 1 base and J gave up 3 bases; unmatched junction bases: 0. The CDR3 covers 15 residues. The chain's CDR3 is CASSLGTGDTGELFF. As DNA, the CDR3 is TGTGCCAGCAGCTTAGGGACAGGGGACACCGGGGAGCTGTTTTTT.

V usage is TRBV11-3 and J usage is TRBJ2-1; 10 positions agree with TRBD2. J lost 8 bases, V lost 5 bases, and 9 bases had no gene match. CDR3 length equals 15 residues. Germline V lookup: CDR1 SGHNT, CDR2 YENEEA. In nucleotides, the CDR3 is TGTGCCAGCAGCCCTCGGACTAGCGGAGGCGATGAGCAGTTCTTC. Its translation is CASSPRTSGGDEQFF.

The chain combines TRBV6-5 with TRBJ2-2, with 7 bases that match TRBD1. The V and J ends lost 4 bases and 1 base, in that order; junction bases with no gene match: 0. Germline CDR1 is MNHEY and CDR2 is SVGAGI. The CDR3 is 14 residues long. The DNA of the CDR3 is TGTGCCAGCAGTTGGGACAGGAACACCGGGGAGCTGTTTTTT. Amino acids: CASSWDRNTGELFF.

This chain joins TRBV10-2 and TRBJ2-5; D is possibly TRBD2 (7 bases). The germline gives CDR1 WSHSY, CDR2 SAAADI. V was cut by 4 bases and J by 13 bases, with 13 bases left in between. The CDR3 extends over 11 amino acids. CDR3 in DNA: TGCGCCAGCAGTGCCCAGGGGAGGGGGTACTTC. Its protein product is CASSAQGRGYF.

The CDR3 bases are TGTGCCAGCAGCTTTCGGCTGGGGGGGGAGCTGTTTTTT. This sequence encodes CASSFRLGGELFF. This chain links TRBV6-6 with TRBJ2-2; D gene unclear. The CDR3 consists of 13 residues. The germline V gene encodes CDR1 MNHNY and CDR2 SVGAGI (reference sequence). V lost 6 bases, J lost 8 bases, and 13 bases lay in between.

The genes are TRBV6-6 and TRBJ2-7; D is perhaps TRBD1 (5 bases). CDR3 size: 15 residues. Trimming removed 0 bases from V and 3 bases from J, with 12 bases in between. CDR1 and CDR2 (germline): MNHNY, SVGAGI (reference sequence). CDR3 protein: CASSYSQGRNYEQYF. CDR3 nucleotides: TGTGCCAGCAGTTACTCCCAGGGTCGGAACTACGAGCAGTACTTC.

The genes are TRBV11-1 and TRBJ1-1; D might be TRBD1 (5 bases). Germline V gives CDR1 SGHAT, CDR2 FQDESV (reference sequence). The CDR3 totals 12 residues. V gave up 6 bases and J gave up 8 bases, with 13 bases separating them. The CDR3 DNA follows: TGTGCCAGCAGGAGCGGGGGAGGCGAAGCTTTCTTT. Amino acid sequence: CASRSGGGEAFF.

The rearrangement joins TRBV2 to TRBJ2-6, with TRBD1 identical over 9 bases. Per the germline V gene, CDR1 is SNHLY and CDR2 is FYNNEI. Trimming took 7 bases from V and 0 from J; bases not matched to a gene: 10. The CDR3 extends over 18 amino acids. Written as DNA, the CDR3 is TGTGCCAGCAACTGGCGGACAGGGGACCTCTCTGGGGCCAACGTCCTGACTTTC. Translation: CASNWRTGDLSGANVLTF.